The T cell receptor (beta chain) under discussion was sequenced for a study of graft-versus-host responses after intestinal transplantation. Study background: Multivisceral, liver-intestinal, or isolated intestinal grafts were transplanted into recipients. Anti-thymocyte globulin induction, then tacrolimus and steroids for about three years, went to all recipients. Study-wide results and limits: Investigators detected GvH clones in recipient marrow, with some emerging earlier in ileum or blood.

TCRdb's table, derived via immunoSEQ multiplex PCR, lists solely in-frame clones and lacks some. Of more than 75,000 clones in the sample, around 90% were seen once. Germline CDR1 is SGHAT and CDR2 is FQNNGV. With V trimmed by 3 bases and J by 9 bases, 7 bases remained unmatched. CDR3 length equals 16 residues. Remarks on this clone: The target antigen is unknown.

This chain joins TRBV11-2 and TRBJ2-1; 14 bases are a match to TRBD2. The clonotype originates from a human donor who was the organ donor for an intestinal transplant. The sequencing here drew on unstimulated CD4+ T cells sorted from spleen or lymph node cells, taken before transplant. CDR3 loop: CASSLMTSGGAIEQFF. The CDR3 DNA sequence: TGTGCCAGCAGCTTGATGACTAGCGGGGGGGCCATTGAGCAGTTCTTC.